The 29 T cell receptor beta chains below come from one sample, sequenced in a study of blood T cell repertoires in COVID-19. Using immunoSEQ multiplex PCR, the repertoire was profiled, and TCRdb retains in-frame clones only, with some absent. The sample records roughly 290,000 clones, 85% being singletons. What was sequenced was peripheral blood. Receptor source: a woman between 45 and 65 years old with active or convalescent COVID-19.

This chain links TRBV6-5 with TRBJ1-1; TRBD1 aligns across 7 bases. Losses at the gene ends were 4 bases for V and 12 bases for J; bases not matched to a gene: 5. The CDR3 totals 11 residues. Germline V gene data show CDR1 as MNHEY and CDR2 as SVGAGI. The CDR3 region is CASSFTGVSFF. CDR3 nucleotide sequence: TGTGCCAGCAGTTTCACAGGGGTTTCTTTCTTT.

The chain combines TRBV14 with TRBJ2-5, with D possibly matching TRBD2 (6 bases). Germline assignment: CDR1 SGHDN and CDR2 FVKESK. The CDR3 runs to 15 residues. V lost 5 bases to trimming and J lost 2 bases, with 15 bases between them. CDR3 bases: TGTGCCAGCAGCTCCCTCGGGGGTAGGCAAGAGACCCAGTACTTC. It encodes CASSSLGGRQETQYF.

The V call is TRBV6-5, the J call TRBJ2-3; 8 bases agree with TRBD2. V dropped 6 bases and J dropped 2; count of bases not matched to a gene: 7. Germline CDR1 and CDR2: MNHEY and SVGAGI. The CDR3 length is 15 residues. CDR3 DNA sequence: TGTGCCAGCAGATTAGCGGGGTCCTTCACAGATACGCAGTATTTT. Encoded protein: CASRLAGSFTDTQYF.

The chain uses TRBV9 and TRBJ1-4, with D perhaps matching TRBD1 (5 bases). CDR1 and CDR2 (germline): SGDLS, YYNGEE. There are 14 residues in the CDR3. Trimming took off 0 bases at V and 7 bases at J, with 10 bases between the two ends. The CDR3 region is CASSVGGGFEKLFF. The DNA for the CDR3 is TGTGCCAGCAGCGTAGGTGGGGGGTTTGAAAAACTGTTTTTT.

The gene calls are TRBV6-6 and TRBJ1-1; D unclear. The V end lost 0 bases, the J end lost 0 bases, and 2 bases lay between the germline ends. Germline V lookup: CDR1 MNHNY, CDR2 SVGAGI (reference sequence). The CDR3 loop spans 13 amino acids. The CDR3 region is CASSYSVNTEAFF. In DNA form, the CDR3 reads TGTGCCAGCAGTTACTCCGTGAACACTGAAGCTTTCTTT.

In nucleotides, the CDR3 is TGTGCCAGCAGCCCCACTGGGGGGGATACGCAGTATTTT. Residues: CASSPTGGDTQYF. The chain has TRBV5-8 and TRBJ2-3; D is possibly TRBD2 (6 bases). Trimming took 4 bases from V and 6 from J, leaving 12 bases between them. Germline loops: CDR1 SGHTS, CDR2 YDEGEE. The length of the CDR3 is 13 residues.

The V gene is TRBV5-1, the J gene TRBJ2-2; a weak D match, TRBD1 (6 bases). Trimming stripped 5 bases from V and 5 bases from J, with 16 bases between. This CDR3 region has 15 residues. The V gene's germline CDR1 is SGHRS and CDR2 YFSETQ. Here the CDR3 reads CASRPGTTGTGELFF. The DNA for the CDR3 is TGCGCCAGCAGACCGGGGACAACCGGTACCGGGGAGCTGTTTTTT.

This clone was seen just once. The V and J genes are TRBV11-2 and TRBJ2-3, with 7 bases lining up with TRBD2. Trimming removed 0 bases from V and 4 bases from J; junction bases left unmatched: 7. The CDR3 sequence is 16 residues long. Germline loops: CDR1 SGHAT, CDR2 FQNNGV. The CDR3 sequence is CASSLEVPLAPDTQYF. CDR3 nucleotides: TGTGCCAGCAGCTTAGAGGTCCCACTAGCGCCAGATACGCAGTATTTT.

The chain uses TRBV11-1 and TRBJ2-7, with D unclear. This CDR3 is built from 12 residues. With 4 bases removed from V and 4 bases from J, the gap between germline ends came to 8 bases. CDR1 is SGHAT and CDR2 is FQDESV in the germline V gene (reference sequence). The CDR3 here is CASSSSLYEQYF. As DNA, the CDR3 is TGTGCCAGCAGCTCTTCCTTATACGAGCAGTACTTC.

V and J are TRBV21-1 and TRBJ2-5; TRBD2 reflects the table's D call only, with no check against the DNA. TRBV21-1 is labeled a pseudogene. The CDR3 covers 17 residues. The CDR3 DNA sequence: TGTGCCAGCAGCAAATTAGGGCCTCCGGACCCGGGGGGGACCCAGTACTTC. Translating it yields CASSKLGPPDPGGTQYF.

The V gene is TRBV7-2, the J gene TRBJ1-2, with 9 nucleotides matching TRBD1. Germline CDR1 is SGHTA and CDR2 is FQGNSA. The length of the CDR3 is 14 residues. V shed 2 bases and J 7 bases; nucleotides not matched to a gene: 5. The CDR3 region is CASSLRTGASGYTF. In DNA, the CDR3 is TGTGCCAGCAGCTTACGGACAGGGGCAAGTGGCTACACCTTC.

The gene calls are TRBV10-3 and TRBJ1-2, with 9 positions matching TRBD1. V shed 8 bases, J shed 4 bases, and the junction held 5 bases outside the gene matches. The germline gives CDR1 ENHRY, CDR2 SYGVKD. The CDR3 length is 13 residues. The CDR3 DNA follows: TGTGCCATCGGAACAGGGGGCGCCTATGGCTACACCTTC. This gives the protein CAIGTGGAYGYTF.

The chain couples TRBV11-3 to TRBJ2-3; tentative D call: TRBD1 (6 bases). The V and J ends lost 1 base and 0 bases respectively, with 8 bases between them. Germline V gives CDR1 SGHNT, CDR2 YENEEA. This CDR3 region has 15 residues. CDR3 nucleotide sequence: TGTGCCAGCAGCTTAGGGGGGCTTAGCACAGATACGCAGTATTTT. Translated: CASSLGGLSTDTQYF.

The CDR3 region has the DNA TGCGCCAGCAGTGGCTTTACTGCAAACTATGGCTACACCTTC. Protein: CASSGFTANYGYTF. The V call is TRBV10-2, the J call TRBJ1-2, with D uncertain. This CDR3 comprises 14 residues. V dropped 4 bases and J dropped 2 bases, with 11 bases sitting between them. Germline values: CDR1 WSHSY, CDR2 SAAADI.

The rearrangement joins TRBV5-4 to TRBJ2-5, with 7 positions matching TRBD2. Germline V lookup: CDR1 SGHNT, CDR2 YYREEE (reference sequence). J gave up 4 bases and V 0 bases, and 9 bases lay outside the gene matches. This CDR3 is 16 amino acids long. CDR3 sequence: CASSLGIAREVETQYF. CDR3 nucleotide sequence: TGTGCCAGCAGCTTGGGTATAGCCCGGGAGGTAGAGACCCAGTACTTC.

This chain links TRBV12-3 or TRBV12-4 with TRBJ1-2; D gene uncertain. The CDR3 is made up of 13 amino acids. V was trimmed by 9 bases and J by 7 bases, leaving 18 bases between them. The CDR3 here is CASRAPGEGGYTF. The CDR3 DNA is TGTGCCAGTCGGGCTCCCGGGGAAGGTGGCTACACCTTC.

The chain employs TRBV27 and TRBJ1-1, with 8 bases fitting TRBD1. With V trimmed by 4 bases and J by 11 bases, 6 bases remained unmatched. This CDR3 is 12 amino acids long. The V gene's germline CDR1 is MNHEY and CDR2 SMNVEV (reference sequence). The CDR3, as DNA: TGTGCCAGCAGTTCCCGGACAGGGAACGCTTTCTTT. This sequence encodes CASSSRTGNAFF.

As regards this clone: The same CDR3 also results from other DNA sequences found in this sample. V usage is TRBV2 and J usage is TRBJ1-5, with 8 bases aligning to TRBD1. V shed 7 bases and J 7 bases; nucleotides not matched to a gene: 6. This CDR3 has 13 residues. Germline CDR1 reads SNHLY; CDR2 reads FYNNEI. The CDR3 nucleotides read TGTGCCAGCACCGGACAGGGCGGGCAGCCCCAGCATTTT. Translation gives CASTGQGGQPQHF. Full variable domain (outside the CDR3, taken from reference TRBV2 and TRBJ1-5): EPEVTQTPSHQVTQMGQEVILRCVPISNHLYFYWYRQILGQKVEFLVSFYNNEISEKSEIFDDQFSVERPDGSNFTLKIRSTKLEDSAMYFCASTGQGGQPQHFGDGTRLSIL.

This sequence joins TRBV11-3 and TRBJ2-5, with unresolved D. Germline V gene lookup returns CDR1 SGHNT and CDR2 YENEEA. V was shortened by 2 bases and J by 5 bases, with 12 bases between the two germline ends. The CDR3 totals 14 residues. CDR3 loop: CASSLNSFEETQYF. The CDR3 DNA reads as TGTGCCAGCAGCTTAAACAGTTTCGAGGAGACCCAGTACTTC.

The CDR3, as DNA: TGCAGCGTTGGAGTTAGTCCAGATACGCAGTATTTT. It specifies CSVGVSPDTQYF. The chain employs TRBV29-1 and TRBJ2-3, with D unresolved. The CDR3 spans 12 residues. Germline V gene data show CDR1 as SQVTM and CDR2 as ANQGSEA. The V end lost 4 bases, the J end lost 4 bases, and 9 bases lay between the germline ends.

This clone showed up just a few times. This chain uses TRBV6-6 with TRBJ1-2; no clear D gene. Trimming left V 3 bases short and J 7 bases short, with 15 bases between. The length of the CDR3 is 14 residues. Germline V gene data show CDR1 as MNHNY and CDR2 as SVGAGI (reference sequence). The CDR3 DNA is TGTGCCAGCAGTTATTTCGAGGGTCGGGTTGGCTACACCTTC. This codes for CASSYFEGRVGYTF.

This rearrangement joins TRBV4-2 to TRBJ1-6, with D unresolved. From germline, CDR1 is LGHNA and CDR2 YNFKEQ. V was cut by 1 base and J by 6 bases, with 16 bases left in between. This CDR3 region has 17 residues. The chain's CDR3 is CASSQASQRRTNSPLHF. The DNA of the CDR3 is TGTGCCAGCAGCCAAGCCTCCCAGAGGCGCACTAATTCACCCCTCCACTTT.

This clone showed up just once. V usage is TRBV7-9 and J usage is TRBJ1-1; 8 positions agree with TRBD1. The CDR3 is 15 residues long. CDR1 is SEHNR and CDR2 is FQNEAQ in the germline V gene (reference sequence). Trimming removed 3 bases from V and 1 base from J; junction bases left unmatched: 4. Written as DNA, the CDR3 is TGTGCCAGCAGCTTGGGCGACAGGGGGAACACTGAAGCTTTCTTT. The encoded protein is CASSLGDRGNTEAFF.

This chain joins TRBV2 and TRBJ1-1; D is perhaps TRBD1 (5 bases). The germline V gene encodes CDR1 SNHLY and CDR2 FYNNEI. The V end lost 7 bases, the J end lost 5 bases, and 17 bases lay between the germline ends. This CDR3 contains 14 residues. The CDR3 is CASTGPGPGTEAFF. CDR3 in DNA: TGTGCCAGCACCGGCCCAGGGCCCGGGACTGAAGCTTTCTTT.

This clone is a singleton in its sample. The V gene is TRBV7-3, the J gene TRBJ2-7, with 7 bases lining up with TRBD1. After removal of 5 bases from V and 3 bases from J, the junction contained 10 bases not matched to a gene. The CDR3 runs 15 residues. In germline, CDR1 is SGHTA, CDR2 FQGTGA. The CDR3 bases are TGTGCCAGCAGCCGCGAACCGGGACAGATCTACGAGCAGTACTTC. Protein sequence: CASSREPGQIYEQYF. Looking up the rest from reference TRBV7-3 and TRBJ2-7 gives the full variable domain: GAGVSQTPSNKVTEKGKYVELRCDPISGHTALYWYRQSLGQGPEFLIYFQGTGAADDSGLPNDRFFAVRPEGSVSTLKIQRTERGDSAVYLCASSREPGQIYEQYFGPGTRLTVT.

V is TRBV2 and J is TRBJ2-1, with D perhaps matching TRBD2 (6 bases). The germline CDR1 and CDR2 sequences are SNHLY and FYNNEI. The CDR3 runs 13 residues. Deletions cut 6 bases from V and 7 bases from J, with 13 bases between. The CDR3 loop is CASRTYGRNEQFF. In nucleotides, the CDR3 is TGTGCCAGCAGGACTTATGGGAGGAATGAGCAGTTCTTC.

This sequence joins TRBV9 and TRBJ2-7; 8 nucleotides align to TRBD2. Germline V gives CDR1 SGDLS, CDR2 YYNGEE. With 4 bases clipped from V and 6 bases from J, the junction kept 21 bases outside the gene matches. The CDR3 is 18 amino acids. CDR3 protein: CASSRGGLDLIRGSEQYF. The CDR3 bases are TGTGCCAGCAGCCGGGGGGGACTAGACCTGATTAGAGGCTCCGAGCAGTACTTC. The complete variable domain, with remaining parts taken from reference TRBV9 and TRBJ2-7, reads DSGVTQTPKHLITATGQRVTLRCSPRSGDLSVYWYQQSLDQGLQFLIQYYNGEERAKGNILERFSAQQFPDLHSELNLSSLELGDSALYFCASSRGGLDLIRGSEQYFGPGTRLTVT.

J is TRBJ1-1 and V is TRBV18, with unresolved D. The CDR3 is made up of 15 amino acids. Looked up from germline, CDR1 is KGHSH and CDR2 is LQKENI. V lost 0 bases to trimming and J lost 5 bases, with 13 bases between them. CDR3 in amino acids: CASSPPHSIWTEAFF. CDR3 sequence (DNA): TGTGCCAGCTCACCACCGCACTCCATTTGGACTGAAGCTTTCTTT.

V is TRBV6-5 and J is TRBJ1-1, with 9 bases lining up with TRBD1. Germline loops: CDR1 MNHEY, CDR2 SVGAGI. After removal of 6 bases from V and 5 bases from J, the junction contained 7 bases not matched to a gene. This CDR3 has 14 amino acids. The CDR3 DNA reads as TGTGCCAGCAGGAGGACAGGGGCGAAGACTGAAGCTTTCTTT. This sequence encodes CASRRTGAKTEAFF.